This T cell receptor (beta chain) was documented in a study of glioma-infiltrating T cells after dendritic cell vaccination (dated by TCRdb to 2015 to 2016). Some background on the complete study: A cohort of about 15 glioblastoma patients from Phase I and II dendritic cell vaccination trials was included, of whom 9 were newly diagnosed and 6 had recurrent disease. Autologous tumor lysate-pulsed dendritic cell vaccination was administered to the patients between about 2003 and 2012. To make the vaccine, monocyte-derived dendritic cells were cultured for about seven days with IL-4 and GM-CSF and then pulsed overnight with autologous tumor lysate. Three intradermal dendritic cell vaccine injections were administered to patients at biweekly intervals in the arm below the axilla. In glioblastoma patients vaccinated with dendritic cells, deep sequencing of TCR beta CDR3 regions served to measure tumor-infiltrating lymphocyte content and to compare repertoires between tumor and blood. Survival after dendritic cell vaccination was correlated with TCR sequencing metrics, including TIL content and tumor-blood repertoire overlap. Summary of the overall study and its limitations: The cohort was small and heterogeneous, and full blood and tumor sets were available for few patients, with initial-recurrent tumor pairs available for even fewer patients. No direct relationship between TCR clonality and survival was found, suggesting that a diverse polyclonal response may matter. Higher estimated pretreatment TIL content predicted longer time to progression and overall survival after dendritic cell vaccination. The three-group TCR overlap response model was characterized as speculative, and prospective validation of the model was stated to be required.

The CDR3 runs 14 residues from the cysteine to the phenylalanine. Of all the DNA, just the CDR3 is kept, 42 bases in frame from base 1. Germline trimming amounts to 0 bases on V and 5 bases on J, with 3 as the count of junction bases outside the gene matches. CDR1 and CDR2 were assigned from the germline V gene (reference sequence) as LNHNV and YYDKDF. Patients were selected on the basis of adequate residual fresh-frozen tumor tissue and more than two years of available survival data. Although molecular status otherwise differed among the glioblastoma patients, no patient had an isocitrate dehydrogenase mutation. PBMC were collected before vaccination, two weeks after the third vaccination, and at tumor progression if tumor progression occurred. The Qiagen DNeasy Blood extraction Kit was used for extraction of genomic DNA. In the case of this clone: Its binding antigen is unknown. No clone much larger than this one lies a single base away; base qualities are absent.

The immunoSEQ assay amplified TCRB CDR3 regions from 1.5 to 2.5 micrograms of genomic DNA, or from all available DNA when less than that amount was available. Multiplex PCR used 60 forward primers for TCR V beta segments and 13 reverse primers for J beta segments. To estimate reads per starting template, synthetic control templates were spiked into each sample at limiting dilution. Sequencing produced 87 bp reads on the Illumina HiSeq System. On the study's bioinformatics: PCR and sequencing errors were removed by merging closely related sequences with a nearest neighbor algorithm. TCR overlap was measured as the percentage of unique tumor TCR beta sequences that were also present in the peripheral blood of the same patient. The source is immuneACCESS, and TCRdb retained only in-frame sequences with V and J called. Part of the clones is not carried over; for the studies checked, unresolved V genes explain less than half of this, and the remainder is unexplained. V and J calls and clone size are as listed in that table; D and trimming were resolved from the DNA. The table for this sample lists 49,000 or so clones; 65% to 90% of them were counted only once. 10% to 12% of the sample is taken by the ten largest.

The sequence joins TRBV15 to TRBJ1-2; TRBD1 fits 7 bases in the junction. The sample consisted of blood, taken before dendritic cell vaccination. The receptor was derived from a human donor with glioblastoma. The DNA sequence is TGTGCCACCAGCAGAGAAGGGGGCGCTTATGGCTACACCTTC. The encoded protein is CATSREGGAYGYTF.